These 30 T cell receptor beta chains originate from one sample sequenced in a study of shared clonotypes between healthy human individuals. Terminally differentiated effector memory CD45RA+ cells were excluded from the naive CD8 cells, which were CD45RO-negative and positively selected for CCR7. Here immunoSEQ multiplex PCR was the method, and the copy in TCRdb shows in-frame clones only, minus some. The table includes about 590,000 clones, nearly 97% detected once. The sequenced material came from naive CD8+ T cells sorted from blood. The receptors stem from a woman younger than 45 in good health.

The chain uses TRBV7-8 and TRBJ1-5, with TRBD1 as a possible D gene (6 bases). Trimming took 1 base from V and 1 from J, leaving 8 bases between them. This CDR3 has 15 residues. Germline lookup yields CDR1 SGHVS and CDR2 FQNEAQ. The CDR3 loop reads CASSLGTGSNQPQHF. For the CDR3, the DNA is TGTGCCAGCAGCTTAGGAACAGGGAGCAATCAGCCCCAGCATTTT.

CDR3 region: CASSSIIEARPYEQYF. CDR3 coding DNA: TGTGCCAGCAGTTCCATCATAGAAGCGAGACCCTACGAGCAGTACTTC. V and J are TRBV28 and TRBJ2-7; no clear D. Trimming shortened V by 4 bases and J by 2 bases, and 18 bases separated the two germline ends. This CDR3 is built from 16 residues. CDR1 is MDHEN and CDR2 is SYDVKM in the germline V gene.

In regard to this clone: Additional DNA sequences in this sample encode the identical CDR3. The chain uses TRBV11-1 and TRBJ2-1, with D possibly being TRBD2 (6 bases). The V gene's germline CDR1 is SGHAT and CDR2 FQDESV (reference sequence). This CDR3 has 15 amino acids. V lost 5 bases, J lost 0 bases, and 11 bases lay in between. CDR3 nucleotide sequence: TGTGCCAGCAGCCTCGGGAGAAGCTCCTACAATGAGCAGTTCTTC. Translated, it gives CASSLGRSSYNEQFF.

CDR3: CASSLSGAEAFF. The CDR3 region has the DNA TGTGCCAGCAGCCTGTCAGGGGCTGAAGCTTTCTTT. The rearrangement joins TRBV5-6 to TRBJ1-1, with D perhaps matching TRBD1 (6 bases). The CDR3 sequence is 12 residues long. Germline V lookup: CDR1 SGHDT, CDR2 YYEEEE. V was cut by 4 bases and J by 6 bases, with 10 bases left in between.

CDR3 sequence reads: CASSLPGGSGSYEQYF. CDR3 coding DNA: TGTGCCAGCAGCTTACCTGGCGGGAGCGGCTCCTACGAGCAGTACTTC. V is TRBV13 and J is TRBJ2-7, with 7 bases identical to TRBD2. CDR3 length: 16 amino acids. Per germline, CDR1 PRHDT and CDR2 FYEKMQ (reference sequence). The junction had 7 bases not matched to a gene; V was cut back by 2 bases and J by 0 bases.

The chain recombines TRBV5-6 with TRBJ1-2; D unresolved. There are 13 residues in the CDR3. Germline loops: CDR1 SGHDT, CDR2 YYEEEE. Deletions cut 0 bases from V and 4 bases from J, with 7 bases between. The CDR3 DNA follows: TGTGCCAGCAGCTTGGCCTCCGGCTATGGCTACACCTTC. Amino acids: CASSLASGYGYTF. The variable domain in full, with the rest retrieved from reference TRBV5-6 and TRBJ1-2, is DAGVTQSPTHLIKTRGQQVTLRCSPKSGHDTVSWYQQALGQGPQFIFQYYEEEERQRGNFPDRFSGHQFPNYSSELNVNALLLGDSALYLCASSLASGYGYTFGSGTRLTVV.

This clone was seen once. J is TRBJ2-1 and V is TRBV7-9, with D possibly TRBD2 on 5 matching bases. This CDR3 has 13 residues. Germline V gene sequence: CDR1 SEHNR, CDR2 FQNEAQ (reference sequence). V lost 1 base to trimming and J lost 7 bases, with 8 bases between them. The CDR3 bases are TGTGCCAGCAGCTTAGATCCGGGAAATGAGCAGTTCTTC. It codes for CASSLDPGNEQFF.

The chain couples TRBV28 to TRBJ2-7, with D possibly called TRBD1 or TRBD2 (5 bases each). Trimming shortened V by 6 bases and J by 6 bases, and 18 bases separated the two germline ends. The CDR3 contains 14 residues. Germline assignment: CDR1 MDHEN and CDR2 SYDVKM. The CDR3 DNA reads TGTGCCAGCAGCCCACCGGGGCTCGCCGGCGAGCAGTACTTC. This codes for CASSPPGLAGEQYF.

The chain couples TRBV10-2 to TRBJ2-1, with unresolved D. The CDR3 runs to 12 residues. V shed 6 bases and J shed 3 bases, with 6 bases lying between them. The germline gives CDR1 WSHSY, CDR2 SAAADI. CDR3 loop: CASSRYYNEQFF. The CDR3 bases are TGCGCCAGCAGCCGCTACTACAATGAGCAGTTCTTC.

The V call is TRBV27, the J call TRBJ2-7, with 7 bases fitting TRBD2. Trimming took 5 bases from V and 3 from J; bases not matched to a gene: 13. The germline CDR1 and CDR2 sequences are MNHEY and SMNVEV (reference sequence). The CDR3 runs to 16 residues. The CDR3 DNA follows: TGTGCCAGCAGTACCGCGTGGGGCGGGAGAATCTACGAGCAGTACTTC. As protein: CASSTAWGGRIYEQYF.

The CDR3 DNA is TGTGCCAGCAGCTTCGGGACTACCTACGAGCAGTACTTC. Translated: CASSFGTTYEQYF. V usage is TRBV7-3 and J usage is TRBJ2-7, with 7 bases lining up with TRBD2. The CDR3 covers 13 residues. V dropped 3 bases and J dropped 2; count of bases not matched to a gene: 1. CDR1 SGHTA and CDR2 FQGTGA come from the germline V gene.

V is TRBV9 and J is TRBJ2-3; 7 positions match TRBD2. This CDR3 has 15 residues. J gave up 3 bases and V 5 bases, and 9 bases lay outside the gene matches. The germline CDR1 and CDR2 sequences are SGDLS and YYNGEE. CDR3 sequence reads: CASSRSGMVTDTQYF. The CDR3 DNA reads TGTGCCAGCAGTCGGAGCGGGATGGTGACAGATACGCAGTATTTT.

The chain joins TRBV6-6 to TRBJ2-2, with 9 nucleotides matching TRBD1. Germline assignment: CDR1 MNHNY and CDR2 SVGAGI (reference sequence). The CDR3 has 13 residues. Unmatched junction bases numbered 4, after V lost 8 bases and J lost 6 bases. CDR3 residues: CASGQGHPGELFF. The CDR3 DNA reads as TGTGCCAGCGGACAGGGGCACCCCGGGGAGCTGTTTTTT.

This clone was observed a single time. V and J are TRBV11-2 and TRBJ2-7; perhaps D is TRBD1 or TRBD2 (5 bases each). V lost 0 bases and J 2 bases, leaving 14 bases between the germline ends. CDR1 SGHAT and CDR2 FQNNGV come from the germline V gene. The CDR3 is 16 residues long. The CDR3 nucleotides are TGTGCCAGCAGCTTAGAGGCCCCGGGACGGGCCTACGAGCAGTACTTC. Protein sequence: CASSLEAPGRAYEQYF. Filled out from reference TRBV11-2 and TRBJ2-7, the complete variable domain reads EAGVAQSPRYKIIEKRQSVAFWCNPISGHATLYWYQQILGQGPKLLIQFQNNGVVDDSQLPKDRFSAERLKGVDSTLKIQPAKLEDSAVYLCASSLEAPGRAYEQYFGPGTRLTVT.

This chain connects TRBV4-1 to TRBJ2-3; TRBD2 agrees at 10 bases. The CDR3 length is 16 residues. The trim removed 4 bases at V and 4 bases at J, leaving 8 bases unmatched. Looked up from germline, CDR1 is MGHRA and CDR2 is YSYEKL. This CDR3 is CASSLLAGVGADTQYF. DNA of the CDR3: TGCGCCAGCAGCCTTCTAGCGGGAGTTGGGGCAGATACGCAGTATTTT.

The gene calls are TRBV6-5 and TRBJ2-1, with unresolved D. V was pared by 6 bases and J by 9 bases, with 15 bases between. Germline CDR1 and CDR2: MNHEY and SVGAGI. The CDR3 sequence is 13 residues long. CDR3 nucleotides: TGTGCCAGCAGGCCCGGACCCTCAATTGAGCAGTTCTTC. As protein: CASRPGPSIEQFF.

This chain joins TRBV7-9 and TRBJ2-7; D ambiguous. The germline gives CDR1 SEHNR, CDR2 FQNEAQ (reference sequence). Deletions cut 1 base from V and 4 bases from J, with 14 bases between. The CDR3 is 15 residues long. The CDR3 DNA follows: TGTGCCAGCAGCTTAGGTGGCGGCATGAGGTACGAGCAGTACTTC. Its protein product is CASSLGGGMRYEQYF.

The chain has TRBV6-5 and TRBJ2-7; D unresolved. This CDR3 is 14 amino acids long. CDR1 and CDR2 from the germline V gene are MNHEY and SVGAGI. Deletions cut 6 bases from V and 0 bases from J, with 12 bases between. In DNA form, the CDR3 reads TGTGCCAGCAGCCCCATGGACGGCTCCTACGAGCAGTACTTC. Protein: CASSPMDGSYEQYF.

The sample holds one count of this clone. The chain carries TRBV5-1 and TRBJ2-3; 8 positions agree with TRBD1. From germline, CDR1 is SGHRS and CDR2 YFSETQ. This CDR3 has 18 residues. The V and J ends lost 3 bases and 2 bases, in that order; junction bases with no gene match: 14. As DNA, the CDR3 is TGCGCCAGCAGCTCCGGGGAAGGGACAGGCCGTTTCACAGATACGCAGTATTTT. Translation gives CASSSGEGTGRFTDTQYF.

The chain has TRBV4-1 and TRBJ2-7, with 11 nucleotides matching TRBD2. This CDR3 comprises 16 residues. Germline trimming cut 0 bases from V and 2 bases from J; bases unmatched to any gene: 3. Germline V CDR1 and CDR2: MGHRA, YSYEKL. CDR3 region: CASSQDLAGGPYEQYF. The CDR3 bases are TGCGCCAGCAGCCAAGACCTAGCGGGAGGACCCTACGAGCAGTACTTC.

The chain joins TRBV9 to TRBJ2-3; tentatively, D is TRBD2 (6 bases). This CDR3 is 15 amino acids long. CDR1 is SGDLS, CDR2 YYNGEE, per germline. The ends were cut back, 1 base at V and 0 bases at J, with 9 bases in the middle. The CDR3 DNA follows: TGTGCCAGCAGCGTATTGGGGACTAGCACAGATACGCAGTATTTT. This translates into CASSVLGTSTDTQYF.

This chain joins TRBV6-1 and TRBJ2-7; weak D call: TRBD2 (5 bases). V was pared by 0 bases and J by 0 bases, with 9 bases between. The CDR3 is 15 amino acids. Germline V gives CDR1 MNHNS, CDR2 SASEGT. CDR3 DNA: TGTGCCAGCAGTGAAGCCGGCGGGCTCTCCTACGAGCAGTACTTC. Its protein product is CASSEAGGLSYEQYF.

The chain uses TRBV4-2 and TRBJ2-5; D ambiguous. The CDR3 consists of 15 residues. Trimming cost V 0 bases and J 5 bases, with 13 bases left between them. CDR1 is LGHNA and CDR2 is YNFKEQ in the germline V gene. CDR3 DNA: TGTGCCAGCAGCCAAGATTCGACGGCGGTTGAGACCCAGTACTTC. Protein: CASSQDSTAVETQYF.

V is TRBV28 and J is TRBJ2-7; 10 nucleotides match TRBD1. Germline CDR1 and CDR2: MDHEN and SYDVKM. The length of the CDR3 is 13 residues. With V trimmed by 5 bases and J by 7 bases, 5 bases remained unmatched. The chain's CDR3 is CASSRQGALEQYF. Written as DNA, the CDR3 is TGTGCCAGCAGTAGACAGGGGGCGCTTGAGCAGTACTTC.

The chain recombines TRBV4-1 with TRBJ2-5, with TRBD2 matching 7 bases. The end of the DNA aligns better with TRBJ2-7, so the J call may be wrong. CDR3 length equals 14 residues. The germline gives CDR1 MGHRA, CDR2 YSYEKL. Here the CDR3 DNA reads TGCGCCAGCAGCCTTAGCGGGCCGTCCTACGAGCAGTACTTC. It specifies CASSLSGPSYEQYF.

Of note for this clone: In the same sample, other DNA sequences code for this CDR3. The chain links TRBV9 to TRBJ2-7, with D unresolved. The germline CDR1 and CDR2 sequences are SGDLS and YYNGEE. This CDR3 is 14 amino acids long. The V end was cut by 0 bases, the J end by 0 bases, with 7 bases between. The CDR3 nucleotides are TGTGCCAGCAGCGTAGGTGACGTCTCCTACGAGCAGTACTTC. Translating it yields CASSVGDVSYEQYF.

This clone was seen a single time. The rearrangement uses TRBV28 and TRBJ2-1; unclear D gene. Germline CDR1 MDHEN, CDR2 SYDVKM. Trimming removed 3 bases from V and 7 bases from J, with 13 bases in between. This CDR3 is 14 amino acids long. The CDR3 sequence is CASSFLLGSNEQFF. The CDR3 nucleotides read TGTGCCAGCAGTTTTCTTCTGGGGTCTAATGAGCAGTTCTTC.

This chain uses TRBV10-2 with TRBJ1-5, with 9 bases identical to TRBD1. V was pared by 8 bases and J by 6 bases, with 5 bases of the junction left unmatched. CDR1 and CDR2 (germline): WSHSY, SAAADI. The CDR3 has 13 amino acids. The CDR3 DNA follows: TGCGCCAGCTCACAGGGGGCGGGTCAGCCCCAGCATTTT. Amino acids: CASSQGAGQPQHF.

The V call is TRBV5-4, the J call TRBJ2-2; D is uncertain. V was trimmed by 8 bases and J by 6 bases, leaving 11 bases between them. CDR1 and CDR2 (germline): SGHNT, YYREEE (reference sequence). This CDR3 is 12 amino acids long. CDR3 region: CASKSEPGELFF. The CDR3 bases are TGTGCCAGTAAAAGTGAGCCCGGGGAGCTGTTTTTT.

The chain carries TRBV27 and TRBJ2-2, with D possibly TRBD1 on 5 matching bases. The CDR3 totals 14 residues. Trimming removed 10 bases at V and 6 bases at J, with 18 bases between. CDR1 is MNHEY and CDR2 is SMNVEV in the germline V gene (reference sequence). The CDR3 nucleotides read TGTGCCACCTCCCCCCAGGGTTGGGCCGGGGAGCTGTTTTTT. It specifies CATSPQGWAGELFF.